Listed below are T cell receptor beta chains from one sample, sequenced in a study of metastatic and nonmetastatic thyroid tumors. Through MiXCR, TCRdb re-clonotyped the PCR reads. The sample shows 24,000 or so clones, about an eighth of them seen only once. The sequenced material came from blood. The receptor source for this set is a female donor with papillary thyroid cancer or a benign thyroid nodule (not recorded which). Some clones in this sample may be carry-over from other donors' samples. Both conserved end residues are part of each CDR3. A D gene is named only where the DNA matches it firmly. For some rows the clone size is stated as once, few or many, or as a class when expanded; others skip it.

TGTGCCAGCTCTCCGGGCCCGGCGGCCAAAAACATTCAGTACTTC,CASSPGPAAKNIQYF,.,many,TRBJ2-4,TRBV18
TGCAGTGCTAGGATCCATGGACACCGGTCCTACGAGCAGTACTTC,CSARIHGHRSYEQYF,.,many,TRBJ2-7,TRBV20-1
TGCAGTGCTAGAGGGACTAGCGGAGACCACGAGCAGTACTTC,CSARGTSGDHEQYF,TRBD2,medium-sized,TRBJ2-7,TRBV20-1
TGCGCCAGCAGCGGATTAGCGGGGGGCCTAAGCACAGATACGCAGTATTTT,CASSGLAGGLSTDTQYF,TRBD2,once,TRBJ2-3,TRBV5-1
TGCAGTGCTAGACCCCGGGAGGGGTTCACCGGGGAGCTGTTTTTT,CSARPREGFTGELFF,TRBD2,many,TRBJ2-2,TRBV20-1
TGTGCCAGCCGACAGGCTACGAACACTGAAGCTTTCTTT,CASRQATNTEAFF,.,many,TRBJ1-1,TRBV5-5
TGCAGTGCTAGAGATAGGACGGGAGGGCCACTCGCTAAAGAGACCCAGTACTTC,CSARDRTGGPLAKETQYF,TRBD2,many,TRBJ2-5,TRBV20-1
TGCAGTGCTAGAAAGAGAGGACAGATGAATCAGCCCCAGCATTTT,CSARKRGQMNQPQHF,.,many,TRBJ1-5,TRBV20-1
TGTGCCAGCAGCTTACCCGGGGAGCTGTTTTTT,CASSLPGELFF,.,medium-sized,TRBJ2-2,TRBV11-2
TGTGCCAGCAGCCATCCTGGGGGAGCGACGGATACGCAGTATTTT,CASSHPGGATDTQYF,.,many,TRBJ2-3,TRBV3-1
TGCAGTGCTAGAGATGGAGCGGGAAAGAACGAGCAGTACTTC,CSARDGAGKNEQYF,TRBD2,few,TRBJ2-7,TRBV20-1
TGTGCCAGCAGCTCCATGGAGGGAGGGCCCTACAATGAGCAGTTCTTC,CASSSMEGGPYNEQFF,TRBD2,.,TRBJ2-1,TRBV13
TGTGCCAGCAGCTTAGTAAATCTCTTTGGGAGCGGGAGCTATGAGCAGTTCTTC,CASSLVNLFGSGSYEQFF,TRBD2,many,TRBJ2-1,TRBV7-8
TGTGCCATCAGTGCGATCCAAGACAGGGACGGGAGACAGCCCCAGCATTTT,CAISAIQDRDGRQPQHF,TRBD1,many,TRBJ1-5,TRBV10-3
TGTGCCAGCCGGCGGGGCAATGAGCAGTTCTTC,CASRRGNEQFF,.,many,TRBJ2-1,TRBV6-2/TRBV6-3
TGTGCCAGCAGCCCAGGAGGGGATACGCGGTATTTT,CASSPGGDTRYF,.,many,TRBJ2-3,TRBV9
TGTGCCAGCAGTCAACTCACGGACAGGCTTAATTCACCCCTCCACTTT,CASSQLTDRLNSPLHF,TRBD1,many,TRBJ1-6,TRBV28
TGTGCCAGCAGGGTGAACAACAGGGGGCTAAGCAATCAGCCCCAGCATTTT,CASRVNNRGLSNQPQHF,TRBD1,many,TRBJ1-5,TRBV28
TGTGCCAGCAGCAAGGGACAGGGACGGAGTGGCTACACCTTC,CASSKGQGRSGYTF,TRBD1,many,TRBJ1-2,TRBV5-4
TGTGCCAGCAGGGGACGAGGAGCTCGCGGGGAGCTGTTTTTT,CASRGRGARGELFF,.,many,TRBJ2-2,TRBV12-3/TRBV12-4
TGCGCCAGCAGCCAAGAAGTAACCAGGGGGGTGGAAGAGACCCAGTACTTC,CASSQEVTRGVEETQYF,.,.,TRBJ2-5,TRBV4-1
TGTGCCAGTAGTATAGCGGCAGGGATGAACACTGAAGCTTTCTTT,CASSIAAGMNTEAFF,.,many,TRBJ1-1,TRBV19
TGCAGTGCTAGACTTGTGGGAGGGATTACAGATACGCAGTATTTT,CSARLVGGITDTQYF,TRBD2,.,TRBJ2-3,TRBV20-1
TGTGCCAGCAGCCCGAAGGACGGAACAAACTACGAGCAGTACTTC,CASSPKDGTNYEQYF,.,many,TRBJ2-7,TRBV7-9
TGTGCCAGCAGTTACCTAATATACTACGAGCAGTACTTC,CASSYLIYYEQYF,.,many,TRBJ2-7,TRBV6-5
TGTGCCAGCAGATCTAGCGGAGAGACCCAGTACTTC,CASRSSGETQYF,TRBD2,many,TRBJ2-5,TRBV12-3/TRBV12-4
TGTGCCAGCACCTCACAGGGGACTGGGGCCAACGTCCTGACTTTC,CASTSQGTGANVLTF,TRBD1,many,TRBJ2-6,TRBV7-9
TGCAGTGCTACCTCCGGGTTTCGGGCTGGGAACTACGAGCAGTACTTC,CSATSGFRAGNYEQYF,.,many,TRBJ2-7,TRBV20-1
TGTGCCAGCTCTCCGCGAGCCGATTACGAGCAGTACTTC,CASSPRADYEQYF,.,medium-sized,TRBJ2-7,TRBV11-2
TGCGCCAGCAGTGAGCTAGCGGGTGCTTACAATGAGCAGTTCTTC,CASSELAGAYNEQFF,TRBD2,many,TRBJ2-1,TRBV10-2
TGTGCCAGCGGACGAGGGGCAGGGGACGGCTGGGGGACTGAAGCTTTCTTT,CASGRGAGDGWGTEAFF,.,few,TRBJ1-1,TRBV27
TGTGCCATCAGTGAGTCCCGCCAGTCCAGCTACGAGCAGTACTTC,CAISESRQSSYEQYF,.,many,TRBJ2-7,TRBV10-3
TGTGCCAGTACATTAAGCTCCTACAATGAGCAGTTCTTC,CASTLSSYNEQFF,.,few,TRBJ2-1,TRBV28
TGTGCCAGCAGTTTTTTAGGGGCGCACGGGGCCAACGTCCTGACTTTC,CASSFLGAHGANVLTF,.,many,TRBJ2-6,TRBV27
TGCGCCAGCAGCCAAGATCGGGGGACAGGGGGCGCGGGGGGCTACACCTTC,CASSQDRGTGGAGGYTF,TRBD1,many,TRBJ1-2,TRBV4-1
TGTGCCAGCAGCCAACCACACAGGGCATGTGGCTACATCTTC,CASSQPHRACGYIF,.,.,TRBJ1-2,TRBV7-2
TGCAGTGCTAGAGGGATAGAGACCCAGTACTTC,CSARGIETQYF,.,many,TRBJ2-5,TRBV20-1
TGTGCCAGCAGCCGAGGGACCGTGTCTGGGGCCAACGTCCTGACTTTC,CASSRGTVSGANVLTF,.,many,TRBJ2-6,TRBV7-3
TGTGCCAGCTCTGGGGGCCAGAACACTGAAGCTTTCTTT,CASSGGQNTEAFF,.,many,TRBJ1-1,TRBV18
TGTGCCAGCAGTTCGGGGTCAGGTCAGCCCCGGCATTTT,CASSSGSGQPRHF,.,few,TRBJ1-5,TRBV12-3/TRBV12-4
TGTGCCAGTAGTATAGACGGACAGAGCTCTGGAAACACCATATATTTT,CASSIDGQSSGNTIYF,.,many,TRBJ1-3,TRBV19
TGCAGCGTTGTGTGGGAAAACACCGGGGAGCTGTTTTTT,CSVVWENTGELFF,.,many,TRBJ2-2,TRBV29-1
TGTGCCACCAGCCGGACTAGCGGCGAGCAGTACTTC,CATSRTSGEQYF,TRBD2,many,TRBJ2-7,TRBV15
TGTGCCAGCAGTCCGACGGACACTGAAGCTTTCTTT,CASSPTDTEAFF,.,many,TRBJ1-1,TRBV2
TGTGCCAGCAGTCTACCCAGTTTCACCGGGGAGCTGTTTTTT,CASSLPSFTGELFF,.,few,TRBJ2-2,TRBV28
TGTGCCACCAGTGATTGGGTGAACACCGGGGAGCTGTTTTTT,CATSDWVNTGELFF,.,many,TRBJ2-2,TRBV24-1
TGCGCCAGCAGCCGGACCACTAATGAAAAACTGTTTTTT,CASSRTTNEKLFF,.,medium-sized,TRBJ1-4,TRBV4-1
TGTGCCAGCAGCTTAGCGGGGTTC,CASSLAGF,.,.,TRBJ2-6,TRBV13
TGTGCCAGCAGTACAGGGACTAGCGGGAGTATCGAGCAGTACTTC,CASSTGTSGSIEQYF,TRBD2,many,TRBJ2-7,TRBV27